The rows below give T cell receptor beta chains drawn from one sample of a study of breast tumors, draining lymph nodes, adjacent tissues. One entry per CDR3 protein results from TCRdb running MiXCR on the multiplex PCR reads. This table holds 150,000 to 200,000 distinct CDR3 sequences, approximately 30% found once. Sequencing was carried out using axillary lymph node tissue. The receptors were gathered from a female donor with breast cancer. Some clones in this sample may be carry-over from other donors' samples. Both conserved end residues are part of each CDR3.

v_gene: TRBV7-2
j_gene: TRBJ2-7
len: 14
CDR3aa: CASSLAAGANEQYF

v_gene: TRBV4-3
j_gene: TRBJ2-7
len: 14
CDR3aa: CASSHSQGSYEQYF

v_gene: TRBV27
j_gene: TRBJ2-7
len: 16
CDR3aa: CASSLLHPGLAAEQYF

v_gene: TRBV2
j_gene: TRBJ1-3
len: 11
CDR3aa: CASPRGNTIYF

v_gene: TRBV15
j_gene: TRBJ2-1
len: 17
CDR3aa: CATSSRQLAEGTGEQFF

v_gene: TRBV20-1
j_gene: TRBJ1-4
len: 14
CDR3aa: CSDGMWLANEKLFF

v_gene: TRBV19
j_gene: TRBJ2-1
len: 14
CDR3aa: CASSIRRGVDEQFF

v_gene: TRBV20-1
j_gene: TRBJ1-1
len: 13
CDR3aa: CSAESSVATEAFF

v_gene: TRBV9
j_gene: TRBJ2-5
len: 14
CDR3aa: CASSVGGGTETQSF

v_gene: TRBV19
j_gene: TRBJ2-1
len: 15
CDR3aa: CASSWTSGRVSEQFF

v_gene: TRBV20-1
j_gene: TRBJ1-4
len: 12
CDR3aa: CSARSGEDKPFF